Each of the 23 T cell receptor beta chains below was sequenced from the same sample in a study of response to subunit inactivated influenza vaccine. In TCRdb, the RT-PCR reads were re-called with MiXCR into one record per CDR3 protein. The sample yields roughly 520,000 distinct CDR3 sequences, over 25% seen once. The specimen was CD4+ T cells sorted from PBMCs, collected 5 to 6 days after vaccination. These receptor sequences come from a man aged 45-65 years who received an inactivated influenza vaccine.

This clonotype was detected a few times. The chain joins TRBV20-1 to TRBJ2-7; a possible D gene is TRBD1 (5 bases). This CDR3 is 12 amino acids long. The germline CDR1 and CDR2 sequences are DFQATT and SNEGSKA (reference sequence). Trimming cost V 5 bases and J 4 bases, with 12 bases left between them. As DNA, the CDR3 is TGCAGTGCTCCTCTCCAGGGTTACGAGCAGTACTTC. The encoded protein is CSAPLQGYEQYF.

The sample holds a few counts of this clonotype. The CDR3: CASSRGYYNEQFF. The CDR3 DNA is TGTGCCAGCAGTAGGGGATACTACAATGAGCAGTTCTTC. This chain connects TRBV12-3 or TRBV12-4 to TRBJ2-1; possible D gene TRBD1, 5 bases. V lost 5 bases and J lost 3, with 8 bases in between. CDR3 length: 13 residues.

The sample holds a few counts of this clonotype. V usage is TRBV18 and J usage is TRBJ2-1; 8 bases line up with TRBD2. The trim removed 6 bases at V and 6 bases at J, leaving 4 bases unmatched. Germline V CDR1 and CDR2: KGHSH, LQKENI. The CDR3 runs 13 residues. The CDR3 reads CASSREAGNEQFF. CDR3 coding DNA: TGTGCCAGCTCGCGGGAGGCGGGCAATGAGCAGTTCTTC.

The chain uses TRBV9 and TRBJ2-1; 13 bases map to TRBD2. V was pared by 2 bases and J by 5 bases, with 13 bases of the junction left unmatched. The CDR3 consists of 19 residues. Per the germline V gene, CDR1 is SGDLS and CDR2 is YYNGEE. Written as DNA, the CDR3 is TGTGCCAGCAGCGTTCGGAACCGACTAGCGGGAGGACACCACAATGAGCAGTTCTTC. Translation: CASSVRNRLAGGHHNEQFF.

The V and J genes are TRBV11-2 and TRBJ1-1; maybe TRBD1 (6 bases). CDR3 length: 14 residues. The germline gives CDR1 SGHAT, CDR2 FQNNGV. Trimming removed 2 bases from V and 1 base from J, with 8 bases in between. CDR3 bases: TGTGCCAGCAGCTTATCAGGGGCGAACACTGAAGCTTTCTTT. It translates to CASSLSGANTEAFF.

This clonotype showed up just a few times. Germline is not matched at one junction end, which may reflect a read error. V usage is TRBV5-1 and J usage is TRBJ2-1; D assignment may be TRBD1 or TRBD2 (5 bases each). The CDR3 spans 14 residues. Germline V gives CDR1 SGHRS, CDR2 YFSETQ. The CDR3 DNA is TGCGCGAGCAGGGACGGTAGCCCCTACAATGAGCAGTTCTTC. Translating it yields CASRDGSPYNEQFF.

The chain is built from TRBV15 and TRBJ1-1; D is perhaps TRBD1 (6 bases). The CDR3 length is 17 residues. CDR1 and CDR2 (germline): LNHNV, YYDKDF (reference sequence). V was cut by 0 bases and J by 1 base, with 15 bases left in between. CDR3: CATSRDRGLLQNTEAFF. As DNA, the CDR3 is TGTGCCACCAGCAGAGACAGGGGCCTCCTTCAGAACACTGAAGCTTTCTTT.

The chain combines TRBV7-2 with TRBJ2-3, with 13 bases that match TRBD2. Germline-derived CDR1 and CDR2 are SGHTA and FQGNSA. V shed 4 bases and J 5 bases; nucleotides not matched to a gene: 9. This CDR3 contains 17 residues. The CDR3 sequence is CASSSRELAGGLDTQYF. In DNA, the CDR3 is TGTGCCAGCAGCTCAAGGGAACTAGCGGGGGGGTTAGATACGCAGTATTTT.

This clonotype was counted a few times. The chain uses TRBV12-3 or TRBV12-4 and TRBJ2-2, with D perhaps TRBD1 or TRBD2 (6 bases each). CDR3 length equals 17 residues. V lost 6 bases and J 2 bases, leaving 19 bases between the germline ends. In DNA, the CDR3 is TGTGCCAGCAGGCCAAATTCCGGGGGCCGAAACACCGGGGAGCTGTTTTTT. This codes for CASRPNSGGRNTGELFF.

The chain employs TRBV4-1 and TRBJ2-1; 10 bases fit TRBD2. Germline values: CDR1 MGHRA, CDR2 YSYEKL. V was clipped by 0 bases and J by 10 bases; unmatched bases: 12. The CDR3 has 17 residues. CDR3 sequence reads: CASSQDEASGGIREQFF. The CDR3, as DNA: TGCGCCAGCAGCCAAGATGAGGCTAGCGGGGGTATCAGGGAGCAGTTCTTC.

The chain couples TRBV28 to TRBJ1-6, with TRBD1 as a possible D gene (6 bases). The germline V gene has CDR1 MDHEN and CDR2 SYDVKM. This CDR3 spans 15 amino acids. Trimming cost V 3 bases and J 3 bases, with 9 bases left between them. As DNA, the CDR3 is TGTGCCAGCAGTTTGGGGGGCCGCTATAATTCACCCCTCCACTTT. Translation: CASSLGGRYNSPLHF. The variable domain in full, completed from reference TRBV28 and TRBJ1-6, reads DVKVTQSSRYLVKRTGEKVFLECVQDMDHENMFWYRQDPGLGLRLIYFSYDVKMKEKGDIPEGYSVSREKKERFSLILESASTNQTSMYLCASSLGGRYNSPLHFGNGTRLTVT.

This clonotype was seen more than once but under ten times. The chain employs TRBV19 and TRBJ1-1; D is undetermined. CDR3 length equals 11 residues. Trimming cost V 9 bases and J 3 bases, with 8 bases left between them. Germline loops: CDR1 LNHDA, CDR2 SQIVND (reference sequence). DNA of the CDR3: TGTGCCAGCCGGGATCACACTGAAGCTTTCTTT. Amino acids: CASRDHTEAFF.

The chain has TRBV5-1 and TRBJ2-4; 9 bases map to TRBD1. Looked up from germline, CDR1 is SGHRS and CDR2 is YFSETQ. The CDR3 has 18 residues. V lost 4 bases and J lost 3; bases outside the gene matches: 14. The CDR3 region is CASSPQTRQGVGKNIQYF. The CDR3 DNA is TGCGCCAGCAGCCCCCAAACCCGACAGGGGGTTGGCAAAAACATTCAGTACTTC.

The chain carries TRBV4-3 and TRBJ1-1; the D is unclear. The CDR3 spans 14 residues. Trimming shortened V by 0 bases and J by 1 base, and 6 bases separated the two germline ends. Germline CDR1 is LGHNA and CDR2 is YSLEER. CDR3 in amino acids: CASSQDRWNTEAFF. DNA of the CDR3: TGCGCCAGCAGCCAAGATCGTTGGAACACTGAAGCTTTCTTT.

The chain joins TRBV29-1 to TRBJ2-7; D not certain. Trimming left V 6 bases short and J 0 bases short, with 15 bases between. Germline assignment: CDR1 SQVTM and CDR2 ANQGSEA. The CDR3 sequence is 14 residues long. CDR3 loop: CSVGAGMSSYEQYF. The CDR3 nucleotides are TGCAGCGTCGGAGCTGGGATGAGCTCCTACGAGCAGTACTTC.

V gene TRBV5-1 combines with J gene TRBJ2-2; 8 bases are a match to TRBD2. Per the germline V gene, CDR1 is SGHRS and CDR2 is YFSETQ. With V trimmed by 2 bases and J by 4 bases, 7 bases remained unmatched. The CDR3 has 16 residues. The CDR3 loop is CASSFSGGLVTGELFF. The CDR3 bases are TGCGCCAGCAGCTTCTCGGGAGGGTTGGTCACCGGGGAGCTGTTTTTT.

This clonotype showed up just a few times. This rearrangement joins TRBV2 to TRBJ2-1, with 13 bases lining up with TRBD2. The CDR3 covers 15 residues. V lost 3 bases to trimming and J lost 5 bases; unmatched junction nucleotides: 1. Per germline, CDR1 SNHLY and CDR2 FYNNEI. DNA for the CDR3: TGTGCCAGCAGTGAGGGACTAGCGGGGCACAATGAGCAGTTCTTC. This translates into CASSEGLAGHNEQFF.

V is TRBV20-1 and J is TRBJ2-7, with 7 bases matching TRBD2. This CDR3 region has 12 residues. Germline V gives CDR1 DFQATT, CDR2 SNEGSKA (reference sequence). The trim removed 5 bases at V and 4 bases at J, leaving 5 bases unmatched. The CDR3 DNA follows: TGCAGTGCTCCGGGACTATCATACGAGCAGTACTTC. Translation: CSAPGLSYEQYF.

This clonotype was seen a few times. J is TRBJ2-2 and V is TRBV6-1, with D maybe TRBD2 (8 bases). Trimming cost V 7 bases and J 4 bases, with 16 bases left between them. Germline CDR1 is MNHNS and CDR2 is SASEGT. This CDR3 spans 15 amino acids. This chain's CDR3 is CASTPGGTVTGELFF. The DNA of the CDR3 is TGTGCCAGCACCCCGGGGGGGACAGTCACCGGGGAGCTGTTTTTT.

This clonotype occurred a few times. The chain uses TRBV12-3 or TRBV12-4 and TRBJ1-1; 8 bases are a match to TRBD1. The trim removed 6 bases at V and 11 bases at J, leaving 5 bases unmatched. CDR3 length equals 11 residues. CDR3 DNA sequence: TGTGCCAGCAGGACAGGGGTGGTCGCTTTCTTT. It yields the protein CASRTGVVAFF.

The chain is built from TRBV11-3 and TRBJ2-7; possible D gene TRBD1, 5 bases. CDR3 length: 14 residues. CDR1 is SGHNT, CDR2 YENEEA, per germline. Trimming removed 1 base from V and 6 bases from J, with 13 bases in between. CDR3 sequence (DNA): TGTGCCAGCAGCTTAGCGTCGGGTAGGGGCGAGCAGTACTTC. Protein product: CASSLASGRGEQYF.

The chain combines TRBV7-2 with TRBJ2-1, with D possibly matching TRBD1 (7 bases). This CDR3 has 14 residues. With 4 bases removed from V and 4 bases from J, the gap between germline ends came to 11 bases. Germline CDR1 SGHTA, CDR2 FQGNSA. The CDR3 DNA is TGTGCCAGCAGCTCCCAGGGGGGTTACAATGAGCAGTTCTTC. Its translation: CASSSQGGYNEQFF.

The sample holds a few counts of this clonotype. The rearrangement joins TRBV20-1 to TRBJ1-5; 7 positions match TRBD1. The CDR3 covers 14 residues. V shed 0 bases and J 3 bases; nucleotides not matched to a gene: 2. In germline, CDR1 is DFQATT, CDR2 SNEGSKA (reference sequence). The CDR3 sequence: CSAREGGDNQPQHF. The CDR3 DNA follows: TGCAGTGCTAGAGAAGGGGGCGACAATCAGCCCCAGCATTTT.